This TCR beta chain was sequenced for a study of T cells in Graves' hyperthyroidism and ophthalmopathy. This clonotype came up many times. V shed 6 bases and J shed 3 bases, with 15 bases lying between them. Germline assignment: CDR1 SGHTA and CDR2 FQGTGA. The CDR3 covers 15 residues. Researchers took RNA transcripts and amplified the TCR beta CDR3 regions from them. During a first-round RT-PCR of the TCR CDR3, the HTBI primer set was used. TCRdb reprocessed the multiplex PCR reads with MiXCR, giving one entry per CDR3 protein. The sample holds under 400,000 distinct CDR3 sequences; approximately 15% are singletons and the top ten take 9.5% to 12%.

Sequences were obtained from blood. The source is a woman aged 55-75 years with Graves' hyperthyroidism. The chain links TRBV7-3 to TRBJ2-1, with D perhaps TRBD2 (5 bases). CDR3 sequence: CASSVSTGNYNEQFF. CDR3 in DNA: TGTGCCAGCAGTGTTTCAACGGGGAACTACAATGAGCAGTTCTTC.